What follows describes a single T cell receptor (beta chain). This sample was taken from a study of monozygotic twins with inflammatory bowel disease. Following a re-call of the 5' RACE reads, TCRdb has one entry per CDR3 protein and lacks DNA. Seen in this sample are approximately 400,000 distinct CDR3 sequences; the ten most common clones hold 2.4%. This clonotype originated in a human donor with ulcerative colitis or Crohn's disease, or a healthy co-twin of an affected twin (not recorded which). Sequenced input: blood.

The CDR3 spells CSASSGTSTYEQYF. The V and J genes are TRBV20-1 and TRBJ2-7; there is no DNA to check the TCRdb D call of TRBD2. CDR1 is DFQATT and CDR2 is SNEGSKA in the germline V gene (reference sequence). The length of the CDR3 is 14 residues.